The rows below give T cell receptor beta chains drawn from one sample of a study of T cells in Graves' hyperthyroidism and ophthalmopathy. TCRdb passed the multiplex PCR reads through MiXCR, listing each CDR3 protein once. The data show some 490,000 distinct CDR3 sequences, less than 25% seen once. The sequenced sample was blood. The source of these receptors is a woman in her 70s with Graves' ophthalmopathy. CDR3s include the opening cysteine and the closing phenylalanine or tryptophan. Each record gives: V gene, clone size, J gene, D gene, CDR3 protein, CDR3 DNA. A D gene is named only where the DNA matches it firmly. Some rows mark clone size as missing; the rest say once, few, many or name a class of expanded clone.

>TRBV11-1|.|TRBJ2-1|.
CASSKGSLGSNEQFF
TGTGCCAGCAGCAAGGGATCTTTAGGGTCCAATGAGCAGTTCTTC
>TRBV3-1|.|TRBJ2-7|.
CACRAGKNEQYF
TGTGCCTGCCGGGCGGGTAAGAACGAGCAGTACTTC
>TRBV12-3/TRBV12-4|many|TRBJ2-7|TRBD1
CASSPDRGSSYEQYF
TGTGCCAGCAGTCCGGACAGGGGGAGCTCCTACGAGCAGTACTTC
>TRBV5-1|few|TRBJ2-1|TRBD2
CASMSGSSYNEQFF
TGCGCCAGCATGAGCGGGAGTTCTTACAATGAGCAGTTCTTC
>TRBV9|few|TRBJ2-2|.
CASSPSPNTGELFF
TGTGCCAGCAGCCCATCCCCGAACACCGGGGAGCTGTTTTTT
>TRBV6-6|.|TRBJ1-1|TRBD1
CASSYSTGRGVKTEAFF
TGTGCCAGCAGTTACTCGACAGGGAGAGGGGTAAAGACTGAAGCTTTCTTT
>TRBV20-1|.|TRBJ2-7|.
CSASVERDEQYF
TGCAGTGCTAGTGTCGAGCGGGACGAGCAGTACTTC
>TRBV7-2|few|TRBJ2-5|.
CASRHSGAYQETQYF
TGTGCCAGCAGGCATAGCGGAGCGTACCAAGAGACCCAGTACTTC
>TRBV19|many|TRBJ1-1|.
CASSNPTWDRNTEAFF
TGTGCCAGTAGTAATCCGACCTGGGACCGGAACACTGAAGCTTTCTTT
>TRBV28|.|TRBJ1-3|.
CASSLRGPYSGNTIYF
TGTGCCAGCAGTTTAAGGGGCCCCTACTCTGGAAACACCATATATTTT
>TRBV6-1|many|TRBJ1-2|TRBD1
CASSEQGAYGYTF
TGTGCCAGCAGTGAACAGGGGGCGTATGGCTACACCTTC
>TRBV7-2|.|TRBJ2-7|TRBD2
CASSLAASGRAIYEQYF
TGTGCCAGCAGCTTAGCGGCTAGCGGGAGGGCGATCTACGAGCAGTACTTC
>TRBV4-3|few|TRBJ2-5|TRBD2
CASSLSGRAGETQYF
TGCGCCAGCAGCCTCAGCGGGAGGGCCGGAGAGACCCAGTACTTC
>TRBV6-1|.|TRBJ2-1|.
CASSRGLDEQFF
TGTGCCAGCTCTCGGGGTCTCGATGAGCAGTTCTTC
>TRBV5-1|.|TRBJ2-2|.
CASSENRPTNTGELFF
TGCGCCAGCAGCGAAAATAGGCCCACGAACACCGGGGAGCTGTTTTTT
>TRBV30|few|TRBJ1-1|.
CAWSFPHFRMGNTEAFF
TGTGCCTGGAGTTTCCCTCATTTCAGGATGGGGAACACTGAAGCTTTCTTT
>TRBV5-1|.|TRBJ1-1|.
CASTPDRKVPNTEAFF
TGCGCCAGCACCCCGGACAGAAAAGTTCCGAACACTGAAGCTTTCTTT
>TRBV10-2|.|TRBJ2-2|.
CASSRGKQTGELFF
TGCGCCAGCTCCCGGGGGAAACAGACCGGGGAGCTGTTTTTT
>TRBV20-1|.|TRBJ2-2|.
CSARGATTGELFF
TGCAGTGCTAGAGGGGCGACCACCGGGGAGCTGTTTTTT
>TRBV7-8|few|TRBJ2-5|TRBD1
CASSQGSSETQYF
TGTGCCAGCTCACAGGGGAGTAGTGAGACCCAGTACTTC
>TRBV11-2|many|TRBJ2-1|.
CASSFAHNEQFF
TGTGCCAGCAGCTTCGCCCACAATGAGCAGTTCTTC
>TRBV19|.|TRBJ2-7|TRBD2
CASSIGGSSYEQYF
TGTGCCAGTAGTATTGGCGGGAGTTCCTACGAGCAGTACTTC
>TRBV6-1|.|TRBJ2-7|.
CASSESGRGNPYEQYF
TGTGCCAGCAGTGAAAGCGGAAGAGGCAACCCCTACGAGCAGTACTTC
>TRBV18|.|TRBJ2-7|.
CASSPQGAATSYEQYF
TGTGCCAGCTCACCACAGGGCGCAGCTACCTCCTACGAGCAGTACTTC
>TRBV30|many|TRBJ1-5|TRBD1
CAWTGTGGSQPQHF
TGTGCCTGGACGGGGACAGGGGGCAGTCAGCCCCAGCATTTT
>TRBV6-2/TRBV6-3|many|TRBJ1-1|.
CASRRTGPTEAFF
TGTGCCAGCAGGAGAACAGGGCCCACTGAAGCTTTCTTT
>TRBV30|few|TRBJ2-7|.
CAWSVPHRDYEQYF
TGTGCCTGGAGTGTCCCCCATAGAGATTACGAGCAGTACTTC
>TRBV4-1|.|TRBJ1-4|.
CASSLSPVATNEKLFF
TGCGCCAGCAGCCTATCTCCCGTTGCAACTAATGAAAAACTGTTTTTT
>TRBV3-1|.|TRBJ2-7|TRBD2
CASSPSSGTSGLGQYF
TGTGCCAGCAGCCCATCTTCCGGGACTAGCGGTCTTGGGCAGTACTTC
>TRBV5-1|.|TRBJ2-7|.
CASSLKQNYEQYF
TGCGCCAGCAGCTTGAAACAGAACTACGAGCAGTACTTC